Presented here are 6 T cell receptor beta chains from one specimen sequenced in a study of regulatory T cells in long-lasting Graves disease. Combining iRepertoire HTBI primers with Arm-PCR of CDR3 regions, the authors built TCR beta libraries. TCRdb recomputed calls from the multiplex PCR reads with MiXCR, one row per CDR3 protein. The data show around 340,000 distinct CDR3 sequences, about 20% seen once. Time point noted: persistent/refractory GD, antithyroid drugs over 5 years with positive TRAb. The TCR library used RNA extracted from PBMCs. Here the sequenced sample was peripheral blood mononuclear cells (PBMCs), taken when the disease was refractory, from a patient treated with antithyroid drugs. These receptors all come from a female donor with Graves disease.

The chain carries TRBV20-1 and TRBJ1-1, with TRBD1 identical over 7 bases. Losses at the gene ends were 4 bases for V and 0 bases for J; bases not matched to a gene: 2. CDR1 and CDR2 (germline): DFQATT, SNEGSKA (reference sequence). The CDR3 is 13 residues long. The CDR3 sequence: CSATGQLNTEAFF. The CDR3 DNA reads TGCAGTGCTACGGGACAGTTGAACACTGAAGCTTTCTTT.

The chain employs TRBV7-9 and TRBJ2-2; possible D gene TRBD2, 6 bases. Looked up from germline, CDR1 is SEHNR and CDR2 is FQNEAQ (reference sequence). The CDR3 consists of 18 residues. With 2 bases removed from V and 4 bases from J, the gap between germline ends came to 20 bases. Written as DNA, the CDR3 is TGTGCCAGCAGCTTACCCCCGAATCTAGCGAAGGGCACCGGGGAGCTGTTTTTT. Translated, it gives CASSLPPNLAKGTGELFF. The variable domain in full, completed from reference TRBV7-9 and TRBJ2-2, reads DTGVSQNPRHKITKRGQNVTFRCDPISEHNRLYWYRQTLGQGPEFLTYFQNEAQLEKSRLLSDRFSAERPKGSFSTLEIQRTEQGDSAMYLCASSLPPNLAKGTGELFFGEGSRLTVL.

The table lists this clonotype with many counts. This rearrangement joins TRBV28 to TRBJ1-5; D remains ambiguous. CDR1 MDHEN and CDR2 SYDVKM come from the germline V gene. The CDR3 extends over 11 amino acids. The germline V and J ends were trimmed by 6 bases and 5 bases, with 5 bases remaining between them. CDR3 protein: CASRRDQPQHF. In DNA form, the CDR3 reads TGTGCCAGCAGGCGGGATCAGCCCCAGCATTTT.

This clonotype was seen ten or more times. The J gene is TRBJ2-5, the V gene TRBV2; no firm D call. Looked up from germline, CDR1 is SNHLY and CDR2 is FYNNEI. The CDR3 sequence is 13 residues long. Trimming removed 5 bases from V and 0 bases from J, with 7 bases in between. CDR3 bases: TGTGCCAGCAGTCACGACCACCAAGAGACCCAGTACTTC. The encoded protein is CASSHDHQETQYF.

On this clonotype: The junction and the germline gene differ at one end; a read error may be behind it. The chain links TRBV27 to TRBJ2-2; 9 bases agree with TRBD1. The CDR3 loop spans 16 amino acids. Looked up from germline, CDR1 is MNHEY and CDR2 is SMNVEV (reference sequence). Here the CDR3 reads CASSFVGTGRTGEPFF. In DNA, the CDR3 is TGTGCCAGCAGTTTTGTAGGGACAGGGCGAACCGGGGAGCCGTTTTTT.

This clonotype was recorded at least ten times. CDR3 in amino acids: CSAGDGTVNSDEQYF. The CDR3 nucleotides read TGCAGTGCTGGGGACGGGACAGTAAACTCAGACGAGCAGTACTTC. The V gene is TRBV20-1, the J gene TRBJ2-7, with 7 bases lining up with TRBD1. V lost 5 bases, J lost 5 bases, and 15 bases stayed unmatched. This CDR3 region has 15 residues. Germline V gives CDR1 DFQATT, CDR2 SNEGSKA (reference sequence).